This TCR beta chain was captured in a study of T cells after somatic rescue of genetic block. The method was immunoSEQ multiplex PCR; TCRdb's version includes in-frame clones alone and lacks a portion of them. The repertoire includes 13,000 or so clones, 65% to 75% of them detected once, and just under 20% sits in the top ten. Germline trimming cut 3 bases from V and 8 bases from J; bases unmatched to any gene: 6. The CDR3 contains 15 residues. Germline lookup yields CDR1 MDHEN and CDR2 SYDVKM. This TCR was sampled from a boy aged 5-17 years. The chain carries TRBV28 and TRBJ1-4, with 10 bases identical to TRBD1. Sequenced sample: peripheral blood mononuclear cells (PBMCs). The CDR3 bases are TGTGCCAGCAGTTTCTCCGGGACAGGGGACGAAAAACTGTTTTTT. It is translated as CASSFSGTGDEKLFF.